The sample holds a few counts of the clone carrying this T cell receptor beta chain. Its antigen is currently unknown. Trimming at V came to 5 bases and at J to 0 bases, leaving 7 bases not matched to a gene. The CDR3 is made up of 17 amino acids. The data stem from a study of blood T cells in healthy people across ages. The second PCR ran roughly 7 to 12 cycles with a sample-barcoded 5' primer and J-beta primers. A minimum of 3 million CDR3-containing paired-end reads was obtained for each sample. TCRdb reprocessed the 5' RACE reads with MiXCR, giving one entry per CDR3 protein. The sample contains 700,000 to 900,000 distinct CDR3 sequences, 50% to 65% of which appear only once. Study outcomes and limitations: Researchers report that TCR beta diversity correlated strongly with naive T cell percentage.

The receptor was isolated from an elderly man in good health. The chain recombines TRBV12-3 or TRBV12-4 with TRBJ1-6; 7 bases line up with TRBD1. The sequenced sample consisted of blood. The CDR3 DNA follows: TGTGCCAGCAGTCCCCGACAGGGAAGCTCCTATAATTCACCCCTCCACTTT. It codes for CASSPRQGSSYNSPLHF.